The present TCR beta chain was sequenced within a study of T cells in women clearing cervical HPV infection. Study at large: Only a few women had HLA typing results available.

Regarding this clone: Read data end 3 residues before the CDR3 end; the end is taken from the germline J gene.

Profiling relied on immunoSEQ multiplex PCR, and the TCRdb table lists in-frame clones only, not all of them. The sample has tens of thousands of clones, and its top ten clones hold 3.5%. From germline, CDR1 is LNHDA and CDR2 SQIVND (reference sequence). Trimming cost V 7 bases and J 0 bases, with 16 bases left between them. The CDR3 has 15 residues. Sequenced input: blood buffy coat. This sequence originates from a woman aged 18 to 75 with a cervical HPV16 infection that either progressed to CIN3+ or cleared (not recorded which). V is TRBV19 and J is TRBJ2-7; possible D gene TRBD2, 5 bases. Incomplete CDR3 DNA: TGTGCCAGTACTCCATCGGGCAGCGGCTCCTACGAG. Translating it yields CASTPSGSGSYE. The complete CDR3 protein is CASTPSGSGSYEQYF.